This is a list of T cell receptor beta chains from one sample in a study of shared clonotypes between healthy human individuals. Profiling relied on immunoSEQ multiplex PCR, and the TCRdb table lists in-frame clones only, not all of them. This sample yields approximately 720,000 clones, of which about 90% are seen a single time; about 24% belongs to the top ten. Specimen: naive CD8+ T cells sorted from blood. The receptors derive from a man aged 25 to 45 in good health. Both conserved end residues are part of each CDR3. Each record gives: D gene, J gene, clone size, V gene, CDR3 protein, CDR3 DNA. D genes are given only for firm matches. A clone size is listed for some rows: how often the clone was seen (once, few, many), or a class if it is expanded.

>TRBD1|TRBJ2-7|NA|TRBV5-6
CASSLGPGQGIYGQYF
TGTGCCAGCAGCTTGGGGCCGGGACAGGGGATTTATGGGCAGTACTTC
>NA|TRBJ2-1|NA|TRBV5-1
CASSWAGLYDEQFF
TGCGCCAGCAGCTGGGCAGGGTTGTACGATGAGCAGTTCTTC
>TRBD1|TRBJ2-5|NA|TRBV27
CASSLYGTGVRGVSKETQYF
TGTGCCAGCAGTTTATATGGGACAGGGGTACGGGGGGTATCAAAAGAGACCCAGTACTTC
>TRBD2|TRBJ2-1|NA|TRBV7-2
CASSLGVAGGPYNEQFF
TGTGCCAGCAGCTTAGGGGTAGCGGGAGGTCCCTACAATGAGCAGTTCTTC
>NA|TRBJ2-1|NA|TRBV7-2
CASSLVGPAGSSYNEQFF
TGTGCCAGCAGCTTAGTCGGGCCAGCGGGTAGCTCCTACAATGAGCAGTTCTTC
>TRBD1|TRBJ2-7|many|TRBV28
CASSLTGGLTYEQYF
TGTGCCAGCAGTTTAACAGGGGGCCTTACCTACGAGCAGTACTTC
>NA|TRBJ1-1|NA|TRBV15
CATSRDSGRGVTEAFF
TGTGCCACCAGCAGAGATTCGGGCCGAGGGGTGACTGAAGCTTTCTTT
>TRBD1|TRBJ2-7|once|TRBV6-5
CASSSPGTGHYEQYF
TGTGCCAGCAGTTCCCCCGGGACAGGGCACTACGAGCAGTACTTC
>NA|TRBJ2-3|NA|TRBV11-2
CASSFTLLAPITDTQYF
TGTGCCAGCAGCTTCACCTTGCTAGCCCCAATTACAGATACGCAGTATTTT
>NA|TRBJ1-1|once|TRBV5-1
CASSLHVASTNTEAFF
TGCGCCAGCAGCTTGCACGTAGCCAGTACGAACACTGAAGCTTTCTTT
>NA|TRBJ2-5|NA|TRBV6-5
CASQGEVFQETQYF
TGTGCCAGCCAGGGCGAGGTTTTTCAAGAGACCCAGTACTTC
>TRBD2|TRBJ2-7|NA|TRBV4-1
CASSPFLPASSGYTYEQYF
TGCGCCAGCAGCCCTTTCCTTCCCGCTTCTAGCGGGTATACCTACGAGCAGTACTTC
>NA|TRBJ2-1|NA|TRBV5-1
CASSSDRETYNEQFF
TGCGCCAGCAGCTCGGATAGGGAAACCTACAATGAGCAGTTCTTC
>NA|TRBJ1-5|NA|TRBV13
CASSLKLGNQPQHF
TGTGCCAGCAGCTTAAAACTCGGCAATCAGCCCCAGCATTTT
>NA|TRBJ2-7|NA|TRBV28
CASSSGQTYEQYF
TGTGCCAGCAGTTCCGGACAGACCTACGAGCAGTACTTC
>TRBD2|TRBJ2-1|NA|TRBV27
CASGRLAALNEQFF
TGTGCCAGCGGCCGACTAGCCGCCCTAAATGAGCAGTTCTTC
>NA|TRBJ1-2|few|TRBV29-1
CSVEGNYGYTF
TGCAGCGTTGAGGGGAACTATGGCTACACCTTC
>NA|TRBJ2-7|NA|TRBV11-2
CASSLGGISWYEQYF
TGTGCCAGCAGCTTAGGTGGGATTAGTTGGTACGAGCAGTACTTC
>TRBD1|TRBJ1-1|NA|TRBV5-1
CASSLAEGAPDWAFF
TGCGCCAGCAGCTTGGCGGAGGGGGCGCCGGATTGGGCTTTCTTT
>NA|TRBJ2-7|NA|TRBV13
CASRIMEAGMSSYEQYF
TGTGCCAGCAGGATCATGGAGGCGGGGATGAGCTCCTACGAGCAGTACTTC
>NA|TRBJ1-1|NA|TRBV19
CASSIRPPNTEAFF
TGTGCCAGTAGTATAAGACCCCCGAACACTGAAGCTTTCTTT
>TRBD2|TRBJ2-1|NA|TRBV27
CASNPVAGGGDNEQFF
TGTGCCAGCAATCCCGTAGCGGGAGGGGGGGACAATGAGCAGTTCTTC
>NA|TRBJ2-7|NA|TRBV11-2
CASSLPTFEQYF
TGTGCCAGCAGCTTACCCACCTTCGAGCAGTACTTC
>NA|TRBJ1-5|NA|TRBV5-4
CASSHWGANQPQHF
TGTGCCAGCAGCCACTGGGGGGCCAATCAGCCCCAGCATTTT
>TRBD2|TRBJ2-3|NA|TRBV11-2
CASSLDARLAGGPGTQYF
TGTGCCAGCAGCTTAGATGCCCGACTAGCGGGAGGGCCGGGTACGCAGTATTTT
>TRBD2|TRBJ2-3|NA|TRBV27
CASSLFAGGSSDTQYF
TGTGCCAGCAGTTTATTTGCGGGAGGGTCCTCAGATACGCAGTATTTT
>NA|TRBJ1-1|NA|TRBV13
CASSLSRTVRTEAFF
TGTGCCAGCAGCTTATCTCGGACAGTAAGGACTGAAGCTTTCTTT